This entry lists 9 T cell receptor beta chains sequenced from one sample in a study of shared clonotypes between healthy human individuals. Clones were read by immunoSEQ multiplex PCR, and TCRdb kept only the in-frame ones, dropping some. This sample has about 490,000 clones, with 78% found just once. Sequenced input: PBMCs. These receptor sequences come from a woman between 40 and 50 years old in good health. Some clones in this sample may be carry-over from other donors' samples.

The J gene is TRBJ2-5, the V gene TRBV5-4; the match to TRBD2 covers 7 bases. Trimming cost V 4 bases and J 5 bases; bases outside gene matches: 11. CDR3 length: 15 residues. In germline, CDR1 is SGHNT, CDR2 YYREEE (reference sequence). The DNA of the CDR3 is TGTGCCAGCAGCACCCAGTGGGAGGGCCTCGAGACCCAGTACTTC. It encodes CASSTQWEGLETQYF.

This chain connects TRBV6-1 to TRBJ1-5; 7 positions match TRBD1. V was pared by 4 bases and J by 8 bases, with 11 bases of the junction left unmatched. CDR3 length equals 15 residues. The germline CDR1 and CDR2 sequences are MNHNS and SASEGT. The CDR3 region is CASSVDRDFIEPQHF. CDR3 DNA: TGTGCCAGCAGTGTAGACAGGGATTTTATTGAGCCCCAGCATTTT.

This chain connects TRBV18 to TRBJ2-5; no firm D call. The DNA matches TRBJ2-7 better at its end, which makes the J call doubtful. In germline, CDR1 is KGHSH, CDR2 LQKENI. The CDR3 runs 14 residues. For the CDR3, the DNA is TGTGCCAGCTCACCACCTCTCGGCTCCTACGAGCAGTACTTC. Its protein is CASSPPLGSYEQYF.

This chain links TRBV28 with TRBJ2-7; 8 bases agree with TRBD2. V was clipped by 4 bases and J by 1 base; unmatched bases: 6. The CDR3 loop spans 15 amino acids. Germline V gives CDR1 MDHEN, CDR2 SYDVKM. The CDR3 spells CASSSSGTRSYEQYF. The CDR3 DNA follows: TGTGCCAGCAGTTCATCCGGGACTAGGTCCTACGAGCAGTACTTC.

Remarks on this clone: At the DNA level, this CDR3 is encoded by other sequences in the same sample as well. DNA of the CDR3: TGTGCCAGCAGCGTAGCTGGACTAGCGGGAGGAGAGACCCAGTACTTC. Translating it yields CASSVAGLAGGETQYF. The chain joins TRBV9 to TRBJ2-5; 14 nucleotides align to TRBD2. This CDR3 is built from 16 residues. V shed 0 bases, J shed 4 bases, and the junction held 2 bases outside the gene matches. CDR1 and CDR2 from the germline V gene are SGDLS and YYNGEE. Supplemented by reference TRBV9 and TRBJ2-5, the full variable domain reads DSGVTQTPKHLITATGQRVTLRCSPRSGDLSVYWYQQSLDQGLQFLIQYYNGEERAKGNILERFSAQQFPDLHSELNLSSLELGDSALYFCASSVAGLAGGETQYFGPGTRLLVL.

The chain links TRBV5-4 to TRBJ1-3; D uncertain. The V end lost 4 bases, the J end lost 0 bases, and 8 bases lay between the germline ends. This CDR3 has 14 amino acids. Germline V gene lookup returns CDR1 SGHNT and CDR2 YYREEE (reference sequence). The CDR3 bases are TGTGCCAGCAGCGGGTGGGGCTCTGGAAACACCATATATTTT. It codes for CASSGWGSGNTIYF.

V is TRBV7-2 and J is TRBJ1-2, with D unresolved. The CDR3 length is 14 residues. The germline gives CDR1 SGHTA, CDR2 FQGNSA. V lost 5 bases, J lost 6 bases, and 16 bases lay in between. The CDR3 protein is CASSPSSGVDGYTF. The CDR3, as DNA: TGTGCCAGCAGCCCCAGTAGTGGGGTGGATGGCTACACCTTC.

Comment on this clone: One end of the junction is discordant with germline, which a read error may explain. The chain is built from TRBV4-1 and TRBJ2-7; 9 nucleotides agree with TRBD1. Germline assignment: CDR1 MGHRA and CDR2 YSYEKL. CDR3 length equals 15 residues. This chain's CDR3 is CASSRVGQGRYGQYF. CDR3 in DNA: TGCGCCAGCAGCCGCGTGGGACAGGGAAGGTACGGGCAGTACTTC.

The rearrangement uses TRBV27 and TRBJ1-3, with D possibly TRBD1 on 5 matching bases. This CDR3 comprises 15 residues. Germline V gene data show CDR1 as MNHEY and CDR2 as SMNVEV (reference sequence). Trimming took 8 bases from V and 4 from J, leaving 18 bases between them. The DNA of the CDR3 is TGTGCCAGCCCCCAGGGAGATTTTTCCGGAAACACCATATATTTT. It specifies CASPQGDFSGNTIYF.